Listed below are T cell receptor beta chains from one sample, sequenced in a study of T cell repertoires in cytomegalovirus infection. TCRdb reprocessed the reads with MiXCR, giving one entry per CDR3 protein. This sample carries under 350,000 distinct CDR3 sequences, more than 8% of them seen once, and the ten largest clones take 3.5% to 4.5%. The source material was PBMCs. The receptors were gathered from a human donor in good health (CMV status not recorded). Some clones in this sample may be carry-over from other donors' samples. The CDR3 runs from the conserved cysteine through the conserved F or W. Each record gives: J gene, clone size, D gene, V gene, CDR3 DNA, CDR3 protein. The D gene is left open where the match is weak. Clone size is not always given. Where it is, it says once, few, many or a class for expanded clones.

TRBJ2-7 . . TRBV10-2 TGCGCCAGCAGTGAGAACGGTCTTCCCTACGAGCAGTACTTC CASSENGLPYEQYF
TRBJ2-2 many TRBD2 TRBV7-2 TGTGCCAGCATCAACCCTACGGTTGCGGGGGTGCGGACCGGGGAGCTGTTTTTT CASINPTVAGVRTGELFF
TRBJ1-1 many . TRBV7-2 TGTGCCAGCAGCTTAGCGCCGGGGTTATGGGCTGAAGCTTTCTTT CASSLAPGLWAEAFF
TRBJ1-2 . . TRBV2 TGTGCCAGCAGTGGATATGGCTACACCTTC CASSGYGYTF
TRBJ2-7 . . TRBV10-3 TGTGCCATCAGTGACCCCGAAATTTACGAGCAGTACTTC CAISDPEIYEQYF
TRBJ2-6 few TRBD1 TRBV20-1 TGCAGTGCTAGAGTTTGGGACAGGGGGCCCGGGGCCAACGTCCTGACTTTC CSARVWDRGPGANVLTF
TRBJ2-7 many . TRBV7-2 TGTGCCAGTACGTCCGGGCCAGGGGACGAGCAGTACTTC CASTSGPGDEQYF
TRBJ2-7 few TRBD2 TRBV5-1 TGCGCCAGCAGCTTGGATCCTAGCGGAACCTACGAGCAGTACTTC CASSLDPSGTYEQYF
TRBJ1-4 . TRBD1 TRBV7-2 TGTGCCAGCAGCCCTGACAGGGGTGGAAAACTGTTTTTT CASSPDRGGKLFF
TRBJ2-2 few . TRBV4-2 TGTGCCAGCAGCCAAAGGGACGGGACAAACACCGGGGAGCTGTTTTTT CASSQRDGTNTGELFF
TRBJ2-5 many . TRBV7-2 TGTGCCAGCAGCCCCGGGACCGCCCGACAAGAGACCCAGTACTTC CASSPGTARQETQYF
TRBJ1-2 few . TRBV15 TGTGCCACCAGCAGGCCTTCGGAGGGGAACTATGGCTACACCTTC CATSRPSEGNYGYTF
TRBJ1-1 . . TRBV4-3 TGCGCCAGCAGCCAAGACTCAGGGACGCGAGCTTTCTTT CASSQDSGTRAFF
TRBJ2-2 few TRBD2 TRBV9 TGTGCCAGCAGCGTTCTCGGGACTAGCGGTTACACCGGGGAGCTGTTTTTT CASSVLGTSGYTGELFF
TRBJ2-7 many . TRBV7-2 TGTGCCAGCAGCTTAGATTCGGGCGGAACCCCCTACGAGCAGTACTTC CASSLDSGGTPYEQYF
TRBJ2-1 . . TRBV5-6 TGTGCCAGCAGCAATCCCAGGGACCTTTGGGACAATGAGCAGTTCTTC CASSNPRDLWDNEQFF
TRBJ2-7 many TRBD1 TRBV12-3/TRBV12-4 TGTGCCAGCAGTATCGGGACAGGTTGGCAGTACTTC CASSIGTGWQYF
TRBJ2-7 . . TRBV6-2/TRBV6-3 TGTGCCAGCAGTTACTTGGAGACCGCCACGGATCCTAGGCAGTACTTC CASSYLETATDPRQYF
TRBJ2-1 few TRBD1 TRBV28 TGTGCCAGCAGTTTGAGGCCAGGGGGCTGGAATGAGCAGTTCTTC CASSLRPGGWNEQFF
TRBJ2-7 many . TRBV12-3/TRBV12-4 TGTGCCAGCAGTTATAGCGGTCCCGCCTACGAGCAGTACTTC CASSYSGPAYEQYF
TRBJ1-2 many . TRBV4-2 TGTGCCAGCAGCCAAACCACAGGGTTGGGAGGCTACACCTTC CASSQTTGLGGYTF
TRBJ1-2 few TRBD1 TRBV24-1 TGTGCCACCAGTGAGCACGACAGGGGGGGTGGCTACACCTTC CATSEHDRGGGYTF
TRBJ2-2 . TRBD2 TRBV12-3/TRBV12-4 TGTGCCAGCAGTTTAGGGGGGGGGGTGAACACCGGGGAGCTGTTTTTT CASSLGGGVNTGELFF
TRBJ2-2 few TRBD2 TRBV27 TGTGCCAGCAGTTTCCCCCCTGATGCGGGAGACACCGGGGAGCTGTTTTTT CASSFPPDAGDTGELFF
TRBJ2-1 few . TRBV27 TGTGCCAGCAGTTTAAAGAGAGACTCGAGGGAGAATGAGCAGTTCTTC CASSLKRDSRENEQFF
TRBJ1-5 . . TRBV2 TGTGCCTGCAGGACAGATATCCATCAGCCCCAGCATTTT CACRTDIHQPQHF
TRBJ2-5 few TRBD2 TRBV23-1 TGCGCCAGCAGTCAATCGCCTCCCGGGCTAGCGGGTGTGGAGACCCAGTACTTC CASSQSPPGLAGVETQYF
TRBJ2-7 few . TRBV20-1 TGCAGTGCTACACAGGGTCGCGGCTACGAGCAGTACTTC CSATQGRGYEQYF
TRBJ1-1 few . TRBV24-1 TGTGCCACCAGTGCTGCGAACACTGAAGCTTTCTTT CATSAANTEAFF
TRBJ1-4 . TRBD1 TRBV4-1 TGTGCCAGCAGCCAAGGTCCCGGGACAGGGGGAGTAACTAATGAAAAACTGTTTTTT CASSQGPGTGGVTNEKLFF
TRBJ1-1 many . TRBV10-3 TGTGCCATCAGTGGTCCCGGGGATAAGGGAATAGTCCCTGAAGCTTTCTTT CAISGPGDKGIVPEAFF
TRBJ1-2 . . TRBV6-5 TGTGCCAGCAGTTACTCGCCGGGGGTTCAAGGAGGCCACACCTTC CASSYSPGVQGGHTF
TRBJ1-2 . . TRBV9 TGTGCCAGCAGCGTCTCCCATGGTTATGGCTACACCTTC CASSVSHGYGYTF